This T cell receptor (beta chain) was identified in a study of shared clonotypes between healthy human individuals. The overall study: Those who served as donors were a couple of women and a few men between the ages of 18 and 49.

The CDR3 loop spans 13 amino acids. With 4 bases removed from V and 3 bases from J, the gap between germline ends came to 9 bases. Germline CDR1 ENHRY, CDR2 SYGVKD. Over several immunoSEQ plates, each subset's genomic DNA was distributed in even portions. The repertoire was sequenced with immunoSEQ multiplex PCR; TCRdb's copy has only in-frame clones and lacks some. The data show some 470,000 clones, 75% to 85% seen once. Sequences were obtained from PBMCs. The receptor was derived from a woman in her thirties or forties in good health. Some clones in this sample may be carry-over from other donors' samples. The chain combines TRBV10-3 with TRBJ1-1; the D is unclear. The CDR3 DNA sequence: TGTGCCATCAGTGCAGGATCTCACACTGAAGCTTTCTTT. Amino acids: CAISAGSHTEAFF.